The text below deals with one TCR beta chain. Its antigen is not identified. J gave up 7 bases and V 4 bases, and 11 bases lay outside the gene matches. Germline CDR1 MNHEY, CDR2 SVGAGI. The CDR3 is 15 residues long. In the sorted-subset replicate PCRs, around 0.2 ug DNA, 25,000 to 30,000 T cell genomes, was used. The assay was immunoSEQ multiplex PCR, and TCRdb's table has in-frame clones only and misses some. Altogether about 770,000 clones are present, over 60% being singletons, with the ten largest covering about 1.7%. The sample originates from a study of shared clonotypes between healthy human individuals. Study-wide results and caveats: Non-shared clonotypes showed lower generation probabilities than clonotypes common to all four donors. Richness estimates generally favored naive over memory subsets.

This clonotype originated in a woman in her 30s in good health. The chain is built from TRBV6-5 and TRBJ2-7, with 9 nucleotides matching TRBD1. The material sequenced was memory CD4+ T cells sorted from blood. Subset reported: CD45RA-negative fraction. Written as DNA, the CDR3 is TGTGCCAGCAGTTCAACCGGGACAGGGTATGTTGAGCAGTACTTC. This translates into CASSSTGTGYVEQYF.